A single sample is the source of the 7 T cell receptor beta chains below, sequenced in a study of early T cells in non-severe SARS-CoV-2 infection (dated by TCRdb to about 2021). Library prep was done by 5' RACE. TCRdb shows the sequencer as NextSeq 500. TCRdb reworked the public reads: Q25 trimming with fastp, MiXCR clone assembly, productive beta chains retained. Duplicate CDR3 protein sequences are folded into a single record with the most common DNA and genes. The sample table holds approximately 90,000 distinct CDR3 sequences, of which less than 15% were seen once. The leading ten clones occupy approximately 4% of the sample. The specimen comprised whole blood, sampled at baseline. The source is an adult who was a healthcare worker with PCR-confirmed SARS-CoV-2 infection or an uninfected control (not recorded which).

Ten or more counts support this clonotype. The genes are TRBV10-1 and TRBJ2-1; no reliable D call. Germline-derived CDR1 and CDR2 are WNHNN and SYGVQD (reference sequence). Trimming left V 3 bases short and J 0 bases short, with 6 bases between. This CDR3 comprises 14 residues. In DNA, the CDR3 is TGCGCCAGCAGTGAAACAGCCTCCTACAATGAGCAGTTCTTC. Amino acid sequence: CASSETASYNEQFF.

V is TRBV7-3 and J is TRBJ1-1, with D unclear. V lost 0 bases and J 4 bases, leaving 6 bases between the germline ends. CDR1 and CDR2 from the germline V gene are SGHTA and FQGTGA. The CDR3 has 13 residues. CDR3 coding DNA: TGTGCCAGCAGCTTAACGACCAGCACTGAAGCTTTCTTT. This sequence encodes CASSLTTSTEAFF.

The count of this clonotype is one. The chain combines TRBV12-3 or TRBV12-4 with TRBJ1-6; D perhaps matches TRBD1 (6 bases). The CDR3 has 15 amino acids. V dropped 8 bases and J dropped 6 bases, with 17 bases sitting between them. The CDR3 region is CASSVGGLGNSPLHF. In DNA, the CDR3 is TGTGCCAGCTCCGTAGGGGGACTGGGTAATTCACCCCTCCACTTT.

This clonotype was seen at least ten times. The V gene is TRBV12-3 or TRBV12-4, the J gene TRBJ1-1, with a possible D match to TRBD1 (5 bases). Trimming cost V 6 bases and J 1 base, with 12 bases left between them. CDR3 length: 14 residues. The CDR3 region is CASRSGTRNTEAFF. The CDR3 DNA reads TGTGCCAGCAGGTCCGGGACCAGGAACACTGAAGCTTTCTTT.

This sequence joins TRBV11-3 and TRBJ1-1; D is perhaps TRBD1 (5 bases). The CDR3 length is 14 residues. The V end lost 1 base, the J end lost 8 bases, and 14 bases lay between the germline ends. Germline CDR1 reads SGHNT; CDR2 reads YENEEA. CDR3 nucleotides: TGTGCCAGCAGCTTAGGAGGGGTAGAGGGGGAAGCTTTCTTT. Amino acids: CASSLGGVEGEAFF.

There are many counts of this clonotype. The V call is TRBV19, the J call TRBJ2-1, with TRBD1 matching 8 bases. V lost 1 base and J lost 6; bases outside the gene matches: 8. From germline, CDR1 is LNHDA and CDR2 SQIVND (reference sequence). This CDR3 region has 16 residues. This chain's CDR3 is CASSIVGTGLGNEQFF. DNA for the CDR3: TGTGCCAGTAGTATAGTTGGGACAGGACTTGGCAATGAGCAGTTCTTC. Full variable domain (rest looked up from reference TRBV19 and TRBJ2-1): DGGITQSPKYLFRKEGQNVTLSCEQNLNHDAMYWYRQDPGQGLRLIYYSQIVNDFQKGDIAEGYSVSREKKESFPLTVTSAQKNPTAFYLCASSIVGTGLGNEQFFGPGTRLTVL.

This clonotype occurred a few times. The rearrangement links TRBV21-1 to TRBJ2-1; the DNA was not used to check the table's D call, TRBD2. TRBV21-1 is termed a pseudogene. The CDR3 consists of 20 residues. CDR3 DNA sequence: TGTGCCAGCAGCAAAGTGGGCCAGCGGGAGATCGTTCTTTTTTACAATGAGCAGTTCTTC. Amino acid sequence: CASSKVGQREIVLFYNEQFF.